The 25 T cell receptor beta chains below were found in one sample sequenced in a study of T cells of healthy individuals (dated by TCRdb to 2017 to 2018). Libraries came from 5' RACE. The sequencer listed for this sample is Illumina MiSeq. TCRdb itself trimmed the public reads at Q25 with fastp, ran MiXCR and retained productive beta chains. Entries are consolidated by CDR3 protein sequence, retaining the most common genes and DNA. Present in this sample are 100,000 or so distinct CDR3 sequences, 17% of which were seen just once. In total, the top ten clones hold 6.2% of the sample. The receptor set was obtained from a human donor in good health.

The sample holds a few counts of this clonotype. V is TRBV20-1 and J is TRBJ1-1; D call uncertain. The V end was cut by 7 bases, the J end by 5 bases, with 17 bases between. Germline loops: CDR1 DFQATT, CDR2 SNEGSKA (reference sequence). CDR3 length: 13 amino acids. The CDR3 is CSGMRGRETEAFF. CDR3 DNA: TGCAGTGGCATGCGGGGTAGAGAGACTGAAGCTTTCTTT.

The rearrangement joins TRBV5-1 to TRBJ2-6, with 8 positions matching TRBD1. V dropped 3 bases and J dropped 2; count of bases not matched to a gene: 7. The CDR3 is made up of 17 amino acids. The V gene's germline CDR1 is SGHRS and CDR2 YFSETQ. As DNA, the CDR3 is TGCGCCAGCAGCTCCGGGACAGGAGTCACTGGGGCCAACGTCCTGACTTTC. It encodes CASSSGTGVTGANVLTF. Drawing the rest from reference TRBV5-1 and TRBJ2-6, the complete variable domain is KAGVTQTPRYLIKTRGQQVTLSCSPISGHRSVSWYQQTPGQGLQFLFEYFSETQRNKGNFPGRFSGRQFSNSRSEMNVSTLELGDSALYLCASSSGTGVTGANVLTFGAGSRLTVL.

The chain couples TRBV19 to TRBJ2-1; D uncertain. The CDR3 runs 11 residues. V was clipped by 2 bases and J by 6 bases, with 2 bases between them. CDR1 and CDR2 from the germline V gene are LNHDA and SQIVND (reference sequence). The CDR3 sequence is CASSIINEQFF. The CDR3 DNA reads TGTGCCAGTAGTATAATCAATGAGCAGTTCTTC.

This chain's CDR3 is CASALQGFSGNTIYF. In nucleotides, the CDR3 is TGTGCCAGCGCCCTGCAGGGTTTCTCTGGAAACACCATATATTTT. This sequence joins TRBV27 and TRBJ1-3, with D possibly being TRBD1 (5 bases). V lost 8 bases and J 0 bases, leaving 14 bases between the germline ends. This CDR3 is 15 amino acids long. Germline V gene lookup returns CDR1 MNHEY and CDR2 SMNVEV (reference sequence).

This clonotype occurred a few times. V usage is TRBV20-1 and J usage is TRBJ2-7; 9 bases are a match to TRBD2. J lost 3 bases, V lost 3 bases, and 3 bases had no gene match. Germline values: CDR1 DFQATT, CDR2 SNEGSKA (reference sequence). The CDR3 has 13 amino acids. The CDR3 protein is CSARTSGGYEQYF. The CDR3 DNA sequence: TGCAGTGCTAGGACTAGCGGAGGCTACGAGCAGTACTTC.

The rearrangement joins TRBV6-1 to TRBJ1-1; 7 nucleotides line up with TRBD1. The V gene's germline CDR1 is MNHNS and CDR2 SASEGT. The CDR3 contains 13 residues. The junction had 5 bases not matched to a gene; V was cut back by 6 bases and J by 4 bases. CDR3 nucleotides: TGTGCCAGCAGGGACAGGCAGGGCACTGAAGCTTTCTTT. Translated, it gives CASRDRQGTEAFF.

This clonotype was counted once. V usage is TRBV7-8 and J usage is TRBJ2-1; 12 positions match TRBD2. Trimming removed 5 bases from V and 8 bases from J; junction bases left unmatched: 22. This CDR3 region has 20 residues. CDR1 and CDR2 from the germline V gene are SGHVS and FQNEAQ. The CDR3 DNA follows: TGTGCCAGCAGCAAAACCACTAGTGAGGTCCCGACTAGCGGGAGCTATGAGCAGTTCTTC. It yields the protein CASSKTTSEVPTSGSYEQFF.

V usage is TRBV15 and J usage is TRBJ1-5; D remains ambiguous. V was trimmed by 1 base and J by 0 bases, leaving 7 bases between them. The CDR3 contains 15 residues. Germline-derived CDR1 and CDR2 are LNHNV and YYDKDF (reference sequence). CDR3 nucleotide sequence: TGTGCCACCAGCAGAGGCCACACTAGCAATCAGCCCCAGCATTTT. Its protein product is CATSRGHTSNQPQHF. Based on the CDR3 plus reference TRBV15 and TRBJ1-5, the full variable domain is DAMVIQNPRYQVTQFGKPVTLSCSQTLNHNVMYWYQQKSSQAPKLLFHYYDKDFNNEADTPDNFQSRRPNTSFCFLDIRSPGLGDTAMYLCATSRGHTSNQPQHFGDGTRLSIL.

This clonotype turned up a few times. This chain joins TRBV5-1 and TRBJ2-5, with D tentatively TRBD1 (6 bases). Trimming cost V 3 bases and J 4 bases, with 13 bases left between them. In germline, CDR1 is SGHRS, CDR2 YFSETQ. This CDR3 contains 14 residues. CDR3 bases: TGCGCCAGCAGCTCCAGGGGACCGAGAGAGACCCAGTACTTC. Protein: CASSSRGPRETQYF.

This clonotype was counted only a few times. The rearrangement uses TRBV6-2 or TRBV6-3 and TRBJ1-5; D call uncertain. This CDR3 comprises 13 residues. V shed 9 bases and J shed 2 bases, with 11 bases lying between them. Germline assignment: CDR1 MNHEY and CDR2 SVGEGT. CDR3 in DNA: TGTGCCAGTACATCCAACGGCAATCAGCCCCAGCATTTT. This sequence encodes CASTSNGNQPQHF.

This sequence joins TRBV13 and TRBJ1-2, with a tentative D call TRBD1 (6 bases). This CDR3 has 13 amino acids. V lost 1 base, J lost 7 bases, and 10 bases lay in between. CDR1 and CDR2 (germline): PRHDT, FYEKMQ (reference sequence). The CDR3 sequence: CASSLAGGFGYTF. CDR3 nucleotide sequence: TGTGCCAGCAGCTTAGCTGGGGGCTTTGGCTACACCTTC.

The genes are TRBV4-2 and TRBJ1-4; D is unresolved. The V and J ends lost 0 bases and 5 bases respectively, with 13 bases between them. The CDR3 has 16 residues. Germline CDR1 and CDR2: LGHNA and YNFKEQ. This CDR3 is CASSQDFGNRNEKLFF. The CDR3 DNA reads as TGTGCCAGCAGCCAAGATTTCGGGAATCGGAATGAAAAACTGTTTTTT.

This clonotype was observed at least ten times. The chain combines TRBV7-9 with TRBJ1-1; 8 positions agree with TRBD1. The germline V gene encodes CDR1 SEHNR and CDR2 FQNEAQ (reference sequence). Germline trimming cut 5 bases from V and 1 base from J; bases unmatched to any gene: 9. CDR3 length: 16 amino acids. This CDR3 reads CASSIRTGKANTEAFF. DNA of the CDR3: TGTGCCAGCAGCATAAGGACAGGGAAGGCGAACACTGAAGCTTTCTTT.

This clonotype occurred a few times. The chain employs TRBV5-1 and TRBJ2-1, with 10 bases that match TRBD1. The CDR3 spans 15 residues. Germline CDR1 SGHRS, CDR2 YFSETQ. V gave up 4 bases and J gave up 6 bases; unmatched junction bases: 7. The CDR3 DNA reads as TGCGCCAGCAGCCCGCGGGGACAGGGGATCAATGAGCAGTTCTTC. It encodes CASSPRGQGINEQFF.

The V and J genes are TRBV20-1 and TRBJ2-7, with TRBD2 matching over 7 bases. Germline CDR1 is DFQATT and CDR2 is SNEGSKA (reference sequence). J gave up 6 bases and V 5 bases, and 7 bases lay outside the gene matches. The CDR3 covers 12 residues. In nucleotides, the CDR3 is TGCAGTGCTCGTCGTCCGGGAGGCGAGCAGTACTTC. It is translated as CSARRPGGEQYF.

The chain carries TRBV18 and TRBJ1-5; D is ambiguous. V was pared by 5 bases and J by 7 bases, with 15 bases between. The CDR3 is made up of 14 amino acids. Germline V CDR1 and CDR2: KGHSH, LQKENI. CDR3 in amino acids: CASSTLSAGQPQHF. The DNA for the CDR3 is TGTGCCAGCTCAACTCTAAGTGCGGGGCAGCCCCAGCATTTT. Complete variable domain (other parts from reference TRBV18 and TRBJ1-5): NAGVMQNPRHLVRRRGQEARLRCSPMKGHSHVYWYRQLPEEGLKFMVYLQKENIIDESGMPKERFSAEFPKEGPSILRIQQVVRGDSAAYFCASSTLSAGQPQHFGDGTRLSIL.

The chain recombines TRBV6-2 or TRBV6-3 with TRBJ2-1, with 7 bases lining up with TRBD2. Trimming cost V 5 bases and J 4 bases; bases outside gene matches: 8. This CDR3 is 15 amino acids long. The germline CDR1 and CDR2 sequences are MNHEY and SVGEGT. The CDR3 region has the DNA TGTGCCAGCAGTAGGCCGGGACTATCGTACAATGAGCAGTTCTTC. Encoded protein: CASSRPGLSYNEQFF.

In this sample, this clonotype turned up a few times. This chain uses TRBV9 with TRBJ1-5; D remains ambiguous. Between the trimmed V and J ends, which lost 0 bases and 9 bases, there was a span of 13 bases. The CDR3 spans 14 residues. CDR1 and CDR2 (germline): SGDLS, YYNGEE. CDR3 sequence (DNA): TGTGCCAGCAGCGTAGAATGGGCGCAAGGGCCCCAGCATTTT. Translated: CASSVEWAQGPQHF.

As concerns this clonotype: Just one base apart from a much larger clone, this may be a read error. V usage is TRBV4-3 and J usage is TRBJ2-4; unclear D gene. This CDR3 region has 17 residues. The germline V and J ends were trimmed by 4 bases and 8 bases, with 24 bases remaining between them. Germline CDR1 is LGHNA and CDR2 is YSLEER. CDR3 DNA: TGCGCCAGCAGCCCCGCTACCCCGACCGGACGGAGATACATTCAGTACTTC. Translating gives CASSPATPTGRRYIQYF.

Ten or more counts support this clonotype. This chain joins TRBV2 and TRBJ2-2, with 9 nucleotides matching TRBD1. V lost 5 bases and J lost 2; bases outside the gene matches: 3. This CDR3 is built from 15 residues. Germline CDR1 SNHLY, CDR2 FYNNEI. The DNA of the CDR3 is TGTGCCAGCAGTTGGACAGGGGATAACACCGGGGAGCTGTTTTTT. Translated, it gives CASSWTGDNTGELFF. The full variable domain, completed using reference TRBV2 and TRBJ2-2, is EPEVTQTPSHQVTQMGQEVILRCVPISNHLYFYWYRQILGQKVEFLVSFYNNEISEKSEIFDDQFSVERPDGSNFTLKIRSTKLEDSAMYFCASSWTGDNTGELFFGEGSRLTVL.

The chain carries TRBV29-1 and TRBJ2-7; TRBD2 matches at 13 bases. The CDR3 sequence is 14 residues long. The V gene end was trimmed by 4 bases and the J gene end by 5 bases; junction bases not matched to a gene: 5. Germline V lookup: CDR1 SQVTM, CDR2 ANQGSEA. This CDR3 reads CSVAGTSGIHEQYF. The CDR3 coding sequence is TGCAGCGTTGCCGGGACTAGCGGGATCCACGAGCAGTACTTC.

The chain recombines TRBV3-1 with TRBJ2-3, with 8 bases lining up with TRBD2. Germline lookup yields CDR1 LGHDT and CDR2 YNNKEL (reference sequence). Trimming cost V 0 bases and J 4 bases; bases outside gene matches: 12. The CDR3 extends over 18 amino acids. This CDR3 reads CASSQDHWSAGGSDTQYF. The DNA for the CDR3 is TGTGCCAGCAGCCAAGATCATTGGAGTGCGGGGGGATCAGATACGCAGTATTTT.

This clonotype was recorded a few times. The V and J genes are TRBV9 and TRBJ2-5; TRBD2 is a possible D gene (7 bases). CDR3 length: 14 residues. In germline, CDR1 is SGDLS, CDR2 YYNGEE. Trimming cost V 3 bases and J 4 bases, with 13 bases left between them. For the CDR3, the DNA is TGTGCCAGCAGCGGTGGGGGGGCAGGAGAGACCCAGTACTTC. Its translation: CASSGGGAGETQYF. Drawing the rest from reference TRBV9 and TRBJ2-5, the complete variable domain is DSGVTQTPKHLITATGQRVTLRCSPRSGDLSVYWYQQSLDQGLQFLIQYYNGEERAKGNILERFSAQQFPDLHSELNLSSLELGDSALYFCASSGGGAGETQYFGPGTRLLVL.

Many counts were recorded for this clonotype. CDR3 coding DNA: TGTGCCAGCAGCCAAGGGACTAGCGGGGCTCCCTACGAGCAGTACTTC. Amino acid sequence: CASSQGTSGAPYEQYF. The chain is built from TRBV4-2 and TRBJ2-7; the match to TRBD2 covers 12 bases. V lost 1 base, J lost 2 bases, and 3 bases stayed unmatched. Germline lookup yields CDR1 LGHNA and CDR2 YNFKEQ. This CDR3 has 16 residues.

This chain links TRBV2 with TRBJ2-7; maybe TRBD2 (6 bases). Germline assignment: CDR1 SNHLY and CDR2 FYNNEI. Trimming took 4 bases from V and 1 from J, leaving 11 bases between them. The CDR3 contains 14 residues. The CDR3 region has the DNA TGTGCCAGCAGTGGGAGGGTCCCTTCCTACGAGCAGTACTTC. The encoded protein is CASSGRVPSYEQYF. The full variable domain, in which reference TRBV2 and TRBJ2-7 provide the parts outside the CDR3, is EPEVTQTPSHQVTQMGQEVILRCVPISNHLYFYWYRQILGQKVEFLVSFYNNEISEKSEIFDDQFSVERPDGSNFTLKIRSTKLEDSAMYFCASSGRVPSYEQYFGPGTRLTVT.